This T cell receptor beta chain was sequenced for a study of T-cell reconstitution after alpha-beta-depleted transplantation in children. The CDR3 sequence is 14 residues long. V lost 5 bases, J lost 5 bases, and 13 bases lay in between. The TCRbeta library incorporated unique molecular identifiers. TCRdb fed the PCR reads into MiXCR, producing one record per CDR3 protein. The table shows almost 500,000 distinct CDR3 sequences, with under 15% occurring only once. This clonotype was counted between two and nine times. The chain links TRBV12-3 or TRBV12-4 to TRBJ2-1; D might be TRBD2 (5 bases). The specimen comprised PBMCs from the stem cell graft donor, sampled from the stem cell graft. The TCR comes from a human donor who donated a stem cell graft to a child with combined immunodeficiency. The chain's CDR3 is CASSRQTTHNEQFF. CDR3 in DNA: TGTGCCAGCAGTCGCCAGACTACCCACAATGAGCAGTTCTTC.